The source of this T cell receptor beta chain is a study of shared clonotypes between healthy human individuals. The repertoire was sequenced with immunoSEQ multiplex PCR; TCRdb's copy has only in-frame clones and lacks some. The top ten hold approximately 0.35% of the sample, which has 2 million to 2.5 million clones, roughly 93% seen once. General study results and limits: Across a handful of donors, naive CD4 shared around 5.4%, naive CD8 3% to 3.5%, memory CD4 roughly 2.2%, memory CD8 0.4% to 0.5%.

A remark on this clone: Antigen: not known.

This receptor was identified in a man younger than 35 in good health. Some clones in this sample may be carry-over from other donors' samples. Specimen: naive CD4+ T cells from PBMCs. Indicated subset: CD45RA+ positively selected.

CDR3 loop: CASRPGGPTAGELFF. CDR3 bases: TGTGCCAGCAGGCCAGGGGGCCCAACAGCCGGGGAGCTGTTTTTT. The rearrangement joins TRBV28 to TRBJ2-2, with 8 bases lining up with TRBD1. Germline V gene sequence: CDR1 MDHEN, CDR2 SYDVKM. The length of the CDR3 is 15 residues. Trimming removed 6 bases from V and 6 bases from J; junction bases left unmatched: 9.